This TCR beta chain stems from a study of T cell responses to AZD1222 COVID-19 vaccine. Study summary: Both about-4-week and about-12-week second-dose recipients were combined.

V was clipped by 3 bases and J by 8 bases, with 19 bases between them. Germline V gene data show CDR1 as LNHDA and CDR2 as SQIVND (reference sequence). This CDR3 is 15 amino acids long. Study conclusions and caveats: Donors were chiefly white British, with a greater number of females, and clonal diversity was perhaps underestimated. Unmutated variant regions reportedly attract nearly half of all spike-specific TCRs.

The repertoire was sequenced with immunoSEQ multiplex PCR; TCRdb's copy has only in-frame clones and lacks some. In the table there are 100,000 or so clones, about nine tenths of which are singletons. This clone was counted a single time. Its antigen remains unidentified. The chain recombines TRBV19 with TRBJ1-2; D ambiguous. The receptor's source is an adult in good health. Sequencing was performed on peripheral blood, taken on day 0 of AZD1222 vaccination. CDR3: CASSIYFRTAVGYTF. The CDR3 DNA reads as TGTGCCAGTAGTATTTACTTCCGGACGGCGGTGGGCTACACCTTC.